The 13 T cell receptor beta chains presented below share a single source sample, sequenced in a study of blood T cell repertoires in COVID-19. The protocol was immunoSEQ multiplex PCR, while the TCRdb copy is restricted to in-frame clones and leaves out a portion. This table holds fewer than 250,000 clones, around 86% found once. Material: PBMCs or T cells enriched from blood (not recorded which). The receptor source for this set is a middle-aged woman with acute COVID-19.

This clone was seen a few times. The chain recombines TRBV5-1 with TRBJ2-1; the D gene is possibly TRBD2 (6 bases). This CDR3 comprises 18 residues. The V gene's germline CDR1 is SGHRS and CDR2 YFSETQ. The V gene lost 1 base and the J gene lost 0 bases, with 17 bases spanning the gap. Written as DNA, the CDR3 is TGCGCCAGCAGCTTGACTATCGCTAGCGAGAGCTCCTACAATGAGCAGTTCTTC. It encodes CASSLTIASESSYNEQFF.

The V call is TRBV7-9, the J call TRBJ1-1; 8 positions match TRBD1. CDR1 is SEHNR, CDR2 FQNEAQ, per germline (reference sequence). The CDR3 sequence is 16 residues long. With V trimmed by 5 bases and J by 0 bases, 8 bases remained unmatched. The CDR3 is CASSPTRGPVNTEAFF. Here the CDR3 DNA reads TGTGCCAGCAGCCCTACCAGGGGGCCCGTGAACACTGAAGCTTTCTTT.

The genes are TRBV5-8 and TRBJ2-3; no definite D call. Germline lookup yields CDR1 SGHTS and CDR2 YDEGEE. Trimming shortened V by 4 bases and J by 10 bases, and 13 bases separated the two germline ends. CDR3 size: 12 residues. CDR3 sequence reads: CASSPSRGSQYF. In DNA form, the CDR3 reads TGTGCCAGCAGCCCTTCTAGAGGCTCGCAGTATTTT.

The rearrangement links TRBV6-5 to TRBJ1-1, with D uncertain. The germline V gene has CDR1 MNHEY and CDR2 SVGAGI. The length of the CDR3 is 12 residues. Trimming cost V 11 bases and J 3 bases, with 13 bases left between them. The CDR3 protein is CAAGKTDTEAFF. DNA of the CDR3: TGTGCCGCGGGGAAGACGGACACTGAAGCTTTCTTT.

There are a few counts of this clone. The V and J genes are TRBV2 and TRBJ2-5, with D hard to call. Germline lookup yields CDR1 SNHLY and CDR2 FYNNEI. The CDR3 covers 15 residues. V shed 6 bases and J shed 7 bases, with 21 bases lying between them. This CDR3 reads CASREIDGSSGTQYF. DNA for the CDR3: TGTGCCAGCAGGGAGATAGACGGGTCCTCCGGGACCCAGTACTTC.

This rearrangement joins TRBV7-9 to TRBJ2-1; 12 nucleotides match TRBD2. The ends lost 5 bases at V and 9 bases at J; junction bases unmatched: 8. The CDR3 has 15 amino acids. In germline, CDR1 is SEHNR, CDR2 FQNEAQ (reference sequence). CDR3 sequence reads: CASSPSGRGGSEQFF. CDR3 sequence (DNA): TGTGCCAGCAGCCCTAGCGGGAGGGGTGGGAGTGAGCAGTTCTTC.

This chain uses TRBV10-1 with TRBJ2-6; D perhaps matches TRBD2 (5 bases). Germline V gene sequence: CDR1 WNHNN, CDR2 SYGVQD (reference sequence). This CDR3 is 15 amino acids long. Trimming cost V 0 bases and J 5 bases, with 8 bases left between them. The CDR3 loop reads CASSESGLRANVLTF. The DNA of the CDR3 is TGCGCCAGCAGTGAGTCCGGACTCCGGGCCAACGTCCTGACTTTC.

V gene TRBV19 combines with J gene TRBJ2-5; 8 bases are shared with TRBD2. CDR3 size: 15 residues. Germline V gives CDR1 LNHDA, CDR2 SQIVND (reference sequence). Germline trimming cut 5 bases from V and 1 base from J; bases unmatched to any gene: 6. The CDR3, as DNA: TGTGCCAGTAGTTCTAGCGGGCTGCGCCAAGAGACCCAGTACTTC. Protein sequence: CASSSSGLRQETQYF.

J is TRBJ1-1 and V is TRBV12-3 or TRBV12-4; the D is unclear. This CDR3 is 13 amino acids long. Trimming shortened V by 5 bases and J by 5 bases, and 12 bases separated the two germline ends. The CDR3 DNA reads as TGTGCCAGCAGTCGGTATGCGGAGACTGAAGCTTTCTTT. The encoded protein is CASSRYAETEAFF.

This chain connects TRBV6-5 to TRBJ2-3; TRBD1 is a possible D gene (6 bases). V lost 1 base, J lost 5 bases, and 16 bases lay in between. CDR1 MNHEY and CDR2 SVGAGI come from the germline V gene. The length of the CDR3 is 16 residues. CDR3 sequence reads: CASSYFTGTHGDTQYF. CDR3 DNA: TGTGCCAGCAGTTACTTCACCGGGACACATGGAGATACGCAGTATTTT.

The V and J genes are TRBV6-6 and TRBJ1-1; the D is unclear. The germline V gene encodes CDR1 MNHNY and CDR2 SVGAGI (reference sequence). The CDR3 spans 14 residues. Trimming took off 7 bases at V and 2 bases at J, with 14 bases between the two ends. CDR3 region: CASNWEIFNTEAFF. CDR3 nucleotide sequence: TGTGCCAGCAACTGGGAGATCTTCAACACTGAAGCTTTCTTT.

The chain couples TRBV30 to TRBJ2-1, with 8 bases that match TRBD2. Germline assignment: CDR1 GTSNPN and CDR2 SVGIG (reference sequence). V was pared by 4 bases and J by 8 bases, with 13 bases of the junction left unmatched. This CDR3 region has 15 residues. The CDR3 is CAWTRGWGLVYEQFF. For the CDR3, the DNA is TGTGCCTGGACGCGGGGTTGGGGACTAGTCTATGAGCAGTTCTTC. Drawing the rest from reference TRBV30 and TRBJ2-1, the complete variable domain is SQTIHQWPATLVQPVGSPLSLECTVEGTSNPNLYWYRQAAGRGLQLLFYSVGIGQISSEVPQNLSASRPQDRQFILSSKKLLLSDSGFYLCAWTRGWGLVYEQFFGPGTRLTVL.

This chain connects TRBV27 to TRBJ2-4; tentatively, D is TRBD2 (5 bases). Trimming stripped 0 bases from V and 9 bases from J, with 9 bases between. The CDR3 covers 13 residues. CDR1 and CDR2 (germline): MNHEY, SMNVEV (reference sequence). CDR3 loop: CASSLSSGSIQYF. CDR3 in DNA: TGTGCCAGCAGTTTATCGTCGGGATCCATTCAGTACTTC.